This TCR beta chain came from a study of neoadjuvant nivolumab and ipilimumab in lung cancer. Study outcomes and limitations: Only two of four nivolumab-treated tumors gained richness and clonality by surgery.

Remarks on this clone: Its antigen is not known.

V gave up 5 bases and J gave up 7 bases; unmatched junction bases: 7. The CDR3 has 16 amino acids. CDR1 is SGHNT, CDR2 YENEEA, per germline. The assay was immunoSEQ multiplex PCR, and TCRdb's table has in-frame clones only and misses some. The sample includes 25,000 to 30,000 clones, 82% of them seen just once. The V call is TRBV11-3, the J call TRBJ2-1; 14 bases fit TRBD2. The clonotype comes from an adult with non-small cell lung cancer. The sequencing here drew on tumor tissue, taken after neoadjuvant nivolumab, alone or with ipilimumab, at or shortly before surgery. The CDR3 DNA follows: TGTGCCAGCAGCCAAAAAGGGACTAGCGGGAGTAATGAGCAGTTCTTC. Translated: CASSQKGTSGSNEQFF.